These 8 T cell receptor beta chains came from one sample sequenced in a study of T cells in Graves' hyperthyroidism and ophthalmopathy. Regions amplified from RNA transcripts were the TCR beta CDR3 regions. Primed by the HTBI set, a first-round RT-PCR was run on the TCR CDR3. In TCRdb, the multiplex PCR reads were re-called with MiXCR into one record per CDR3 protein. The table records 300,000 to 450,000 distinct CDR3 sequences, about a sixth of them present only once. Material: blood. The receptors originated from a woman under 40 with Graves' hyperthyroidism that later progressed to Graves' ophthalmopathy.

This clonotype was counted a few times. The J gene is TRBJ2-5, the V gene TRBV7-8; TRBD2 aligns across 8 bases. J was trimmed by 4 bases and V by 1 base; bases with no gene match: 11. The CDR3 has 17 amino acids. Germline CDR1 SGHVS, CDR2 FQNEAQ. The CDR3 here is CASSLGVGREAVETQYF. The CDR3 coding sequence is TGTGCCAGCAGCTTAGGCGTAGGGCGGGAGGCGGTAGAGACCCAGTACTTC.

The rearrangement joins TRBV28 to TRBJ2-1; D might be TRBD2 (6 bases). This CDR3 has 16 amino acids. With 6 bases removed from V and 0 bases from J, the gap between germline ends came to 15 bases. Germline V CDR1 and CDR2: MDHEN, SYDVKM. The CDR3 loop is CASSREAGGSYNEQFF. Written as DNA, the CDR3 is TGTGCCAGCAGCCGAGAGGCCGGGGGCTCCTACAATGAGCAGTTCTTC.

At least ten counts were recorded for this clonotype. V gene TRBV6-2 or TRBV6-3 combines with J gene TRBJ2-7, with a weak D call TRBD2 (5 bases). Deletions cut 5 bases from V and 2 bases from J, with 16 bases between. This CDR3 is built from 15 residues. Germline lookup yields CDR1 MNHEY and CDR2 SVGEGT. The CDR3 protein is CASSSLAGQTYEQYF. The DNA of the CDR3 is TGTGCCAGCAGTAGCCTCGCGGGTCAGACCTACGAGCAGTACTTC.

As concerns this clonotype: This may stem from a read error, because a much larger clone lies one nucleotide away. This chain links TRBV20-1 with TRBJ2-3; TRBD2 aligns across 11 bases. The CDR3 has 16 residues. Per the germline V gene, CDR1 is DFQATT and CDR2 is SNEGSKA (reference sequence). The CDR3 is CSAKGSGGDRTDTHYF. CDR3 sequence (DNA): TGCAGTGCTAAGGGTAGCGGGGGGGACCGCACAGATACGCACTATTTT.

This clonotype was seen at least ten times. One junction end does not reproduce the germline sequence, and a read error may be involved. Here the CDR3 DNA reads TGTGCCAGCTCACCACGGGCCGCTGCCGATTCACTCCTCCACTTT. Amino acids: CASSPRAAADSLLHF. The chain is built from TRBV18 and TRBJ1-6; the D is unclear. Germline CDR1 is KGHSH and CDR2 is LQKENI. The CDR3 sequence is 15 residues long.

A few counts support this clonotype. The chain uses TRBV4-1 and TRBJ2-7; TRBD1 aligns across 10 bases. The ends lost 5 bases at V and 3 bases at J; junction bases unmatched: 10. This CDR3 is built from 16 residues. The V gene's germline CDR1 is MGHRA and CDR2 YSYEKL. The CDR3 DNA follows: TGCGCCAGCAGCTATTTCTCCGGGACAGGGGACTACGAGCAGTACTTC. This sequence encodes CASSYFSGTGDYEQYF.

This clonotype was counted ten times or more. The gene calls are TRBV2 and TRBJ2-7, with 7 bases fitting TRBD1. The CDR3 sequence is 16 residues long. Germline CDR1 and CDR2: SNHLY and FYNNEI. The ends lost 7 bases at V and 0 bases at J; junction bases unmatched: 12. The DNA for the CDR3 is TGTGCCAGCAAGATACCCCGGGACAGAAGCTCCTACGAGCAGTACTTC. Translated, it gives CASKIPRDRSSYEQYF.

At least ten counts were recorded for this clonotype. J is TRBJ2-7 and V is TRBV28; no clear D gene. V dropped 7 bases and J dropped 4 bases, with 14 bases sitting between them. Germline V gene sequence: CDR1 MDHEN, CDR2 SYDVKM. This CDR3 region has 13 residues. The CDR3 DNA sequence: TGTGCCAGCACTGTCCCACGAACTTACGAGCAGTACTTC. Its translation: CASTVPRTYEQYF.